Listed below are T cell receptor beta chains from one sample, sequenced in a study of T cell repertoires in cytomegalovirus infection. TCRdb reprocessed the reads with MiXCR, giving one entry per CDR3 protein. The table shows around 550,000 distinct CDR3 sequences, with 26% occurring only once. The specimen was PBMCs. These receptors originate from a human donor in good health (CMV status not recorded). Some clones in this sample may be carry-over from other donors' samples. CDR3s include the opening cysteine and the closing phenylalanine or tryptophan. Each record gives: V gene, clone size, D gene, J gene, CDR3 protein, CDR3 DNA. A D gene is named only where the DNA matches it firmly. The size of a clone is reported for some rows only, either as once, few or many, or as a class for expanded clones.

>TRBV29-1|-|-|TRBJ1-3
CSAGGLGGNTIYF
TGCAGCGCCGGGGGGCTGGGGGGAAACACCATATATTTT
>TRBV12-3/TRBV12-4|-|-|TRBJ2-1
CASSPLPREQFF
TGTGCCAGCAGTCCCCTCCCCCGAGAGCAGTTCTTC
>TRBV20-1|-|TRBD1|TRBJ2-7
CSAPRQGLDEQYF
TGCAGTGCCCCTCGACAGGGCCTTGACGAGCAGTACTTC
>TRBV25-1|-|TRBD2|TRBJ2-5
CASSAEASGQETQYF
TGTGCCAGCAGTGCTGAGGCTAGCGGGCAAGAGACCCAGTACTTC
>TRBV27|few|-|TRBJ1-3
CASSLVGTGNTIYF
TGTGCCAGCAGTTTGGTGGGAACCGGAAACACCATATATTTT
>TRBV29-1|few|TRBD2|TRBJ2-2
CSVDRLAGNTGELFF
TGCAGCGTTGATCGGCTAGCGGGGAACACCGGGGAGCTGTTTTTT
>TRBV10-3|few|-|TRBJ1-5
CAISPGLSNQPQHF
TGTGCCATCAGCCCCGGACTGAGCAATCAGCCCCAGCATTTT
>TRBV10-3|-|-|TRBJ1-1
CAISESAGLGPTEAFF
TGTGCCATCAGTGAGTCGGCAGGGCTTGGTCCCACTGAAGCTTTCTTT
>TRBV4-1|-|TRBD2|TRBJ2-3
CASSQEIVLAGTDTQYF
TGCGCCAGCAGCCAAGAGATCGTACTAGCGGGCACAGATACGCAGTATTTT
>TRBV7-9|few|-|TRBJ1-2
CASSTLTRTRGGYGYTF
TGTGCCAGCAGCACCCTTACCCGGACACGAGGAGGCTATGGCTACACCTTC
>TRBV28|-|TRBD2|TRBJ2-1
CASSFAPTSENEQFF
TGTGCCAGCAGTTTCGCCCCGACTAGCGAAAATGAGCAGTTCTTC
>TRBV7-6|few|-|TRBJ2-2
CASSPRGSPNTGELFF
TGTGCCAGCAGCCCGCGGGGCAGCCCGAACACCGGGGAGCTGTTTTTT
>TRBV12-3/TRBV12-4|few|TRBD2|TRBJ2-3
CASSIAGGPSTDTQYF
TGTGCCAGCAGCATAGCGGGAGGGCCGAGCACAGATACGCAGTATTTT
>TRBV6-5|few|-|TRBJ2-7
CASSYSSGGLSYEQYF
TGTGCCAGCAGTTACTCTAGCGGAGGGCTTTCCTACGAGCAGTACTTC
>TRBV7-2|-|TRBD2|TRBJ2-3
CASSLVPSGGRDTQYF
TGTGCCAGCAGCTTAGTGCCTAGCGGGGGAAGAGATACGCAGTATTTT
>TRBV12-3/TRBV12-4|-|-|TRBJ1-6
CACREQGSTYNSPLHF
TGTGCCTGCAGGGAACAGGGTAGCACCTATAATTCACCCCTCCACTTT
>TRBV7-2|many|-|TRBJ2-1
CASSLAQANEQFF
TGTGCCAGCAGCTTAGCACAGGCCAATGAGCAGTTCTTC
>TRBV7-7|-|-|TRBJ2-1
CASSPARRGSSYNEQFF
TGTGCTAGCAGCCCGGCCAGGCGGGGTAGCTCCTACAATGAGCAGTTCTTC
>TRBV20-1|few|TRBD1|TRBJ1-2
CSAREPGTAHGYTF
TGCAGTGCTAGGGAGCCCGGGACAGCCCATGGCTACACCTTC
>TRBV11-1|-|-|TRBJ2-7
CASSPSTAEQYF
TGTGCCAGCAGCCCTTCCACGGCAGAGCAGTACTTC
>TRBV7-9|few|-|TRBJ2-3
CASSLGVSGITDTQYF
TGTGCCAGCAGCTTAGGTGTTAGCGGAATCACAGATACGCAGTATTTT
>TRBV20-1|few|TRBD2|TRBJ2-1
CSATRLAGGLTYNEQFF
TGCAGTGCGACCAGACTAGCGGGAGGCCTCACCTACAATGAGCAGTTCTTC
>TRBV20-1|-|-|TRBJ2-1
CSKVSGTSPPYNEQFF
TGCAGTAAAGTAAGCGGAACCTCCCCACCCTACAATGAGCAGTTCTTC
>TRBV30|-|-|TRBJ1-1
CAWSAWGNTEAFF
TGTGCCTGGAGTGCCTGGGGGAACACTGAAGCTTTCTTT
>TRBV3-1|-|-|TRBJ1-3
CASSQDQTGLSGNTIYF
TGTGCCAGCAGCCAAGATCAGACAGGACTCTCTGGAAACACCATATATTTT
>TRBV5-1|-|TRBD1|TRBJ1-5
CASSLTGEIYQPQHF
TGCGCCAGCAGCTTGACAGGGGAAATCTATCAGCCCCAGCATTTT
>TRBV5-5|-|TRBD2|TRBJ2-5
CASSLLATQETQYF
TGTGCCAGCAGCTTACTAGCGACTCAAGAGACCCAGTACTTC
>TRBV5-4|-|-|TRBJ2-7
CASSFSRVGYEQYF
TGTGCCAGCAGCTTCTCAAGAGTGGGCTACGAGCAGTACTTC
>TRBV2|-|TRBD1|TRBJ1-3
CASSVGQTGDTIYF
TGTGCCAGCAGTGTGGGACAGACTGGGGACACCATATATTTT
>TRBV2|-|TRBD2|TRBJ2-5
CASCQAGGFETQYF
TGTGCCAGCTGCCAAGCGGGAGGTTTCGAGACCCAGTACTTC
>TRBV5-6|-|-|TRBJ2-7
CASSSPFGRTLEQYF
TGTGCCAGCAGCTCCCCCTTTGGACGGACCCTCGAGCAGTACTTC
>TRBV23-1|few|TRBD1|TRBJ1-2
CASSSFPGQGANYGYTF
TGCGCCAGCAGTTCCTTCCCGGGACAGGGAGCAAACTATGGCTACACCTTC
>TRBV28|few|-|TRBJ2-6
CASSLRPGVGANVLTF
TGTGCCAGCAGTTTACGTCCTGGGGTTGGGGCCAACGTCCTGACTTTC
>TRBV5-1|many|-|TRBJ2-2
CASAKGQGNTGELFF
TGCGCCAGCGCTAAGGGGCAGGGGAACACCGGGGAGCTGTTTTTT
>TRBV19|many|-|TRBJ2-3
CASSMVGSGTDTQYF
TGTGCCAGTAGTATGGTCGGGAGTGGGACAGATACGCAGTATTTT
>TRBV4-1|few|-|TRBJ2-5
CASSHPQSPGPPYETQYF
TGCGCCAGCAGCCACCCCCAGAGTCCAGGGCCGCCATACGAGACCCAGTACTTC
>TRBV19|-|-|TRBJ1-1
CASSIGRGQRNTEAFF
TGTGCCAGTAGTATAGGTAGGGGTCAAAGGAACACTGAAGCTTTCTTT
>TRBV24-1|-|TRBD1|TRBJ2-5
CATSDNGQGRGSQYF
TGTGCCACCAGTGACAATGGACAGGGGAGAGGGTCCCAGTACTTC
>TRBV6-2/TRBV6-3|many|TRBD1|TRBJ2-3
CASKGAEDTDTQYF
TGTGCCAGCAAGGGGGCGGAAGACACAGATACGCAGTATTTT